A single sample is the source of the 7 T cell receptor beta chains below, sequenced in a study of blood T cells in healthy people across ages. A second roughly 7 to 11 cycle PCR used barcoded and J-beta primers. TCRdb fed the 5' RACE reads into MiXCR, producing one record per CDR3 protein. Here the sample spans 2 million or so distinct CDR3 sequences, around 50% being singletons. The source material was blood. The receptors here all came from a woman aged 35 to 49 in good health.

This chain connects TRBV27 to TRBJ1-4; 9 bases fit TRBD1. The CDR3 has 15 amino acids. The germline CDR1 and CDR2 sequences are MNHEY and SMNVEV (reference sequence). V dropped 8 bases and J dropped 7; count of bases not matched to a gene: 11. The CDR3 nucleotides read TGTGCCAGCGGCGCTACAGGGGGCTACGGTGAAAAACTGTTTTTT. Protein sequence: CASGATGGYGEKLFF.

V and J are TRBV6-1 and TRBJ2-3; perhaps TRBD1 as D (5 bases). The CDR3 length is 15 residues. From germline, CDR1 is MNHNS and CDR2 SASEGT. V was shortened by 3 bases and J by 0 bases, with 10 bases between the two germline ends. CDR3 residues: CASSDFGASTDTQYF. For the CDR3, the DNA is TGTGCCAGCAGTGATTTTGGGGCTAGCACAGATACGCAGTATTTT.

The chain combines TRBV6-1 with TRBJ2-1, with D maybe TRBD2 (6 bases). Per the germline V gene, CDR1 is MNHNS and CDR2 is SASEGT. Trimming took off 8 bases at V and 0 bases at J, with 14 bases between the two ends. The length of the CDR3 is 15 residues. The CDR3 protein is CASGREMSSYNEQFF. CDR3 DNA: TGTGCCAGCGGACGGGAGATGAGCTCCTACAATGAGCAGTTCTTC.

V usage is TRBV6-1 and J usage is TRBJ1-2; 10 bases line up with TRBD1. Germline values: CDR1 MNHNS, CDR2 SASEGT. V lost 6 bases, J lost 6 bases, and 7 bases stayed unmatched. CDR3 size: 14 residues. CDR3 sequence: CASSGAGTGDGYTF. DNA of the CDR3: TGTGCCAGCAGCGGCGCCGGGACAGGGGATGGCTACACCTTC.

V is TRBV21-1 and J is TRBJ2-5; the D segment call TRBD1 is taken from the table without a DNA check. TRBV21-1 is flagged as a pseudogene. This CDR3 contains 14 residues. This CDR3 reads CASSKEKGEETQYF. The CDR3 DNA is TGTGCCAGCAGCAAAGAAAAGGGGGAAGAGACCCAGTACTTC.

Only one count was recorded for this clonotype. The chain joins TRBV3-1 to TRBJ2-5; D call uncertain. The J call may not be correct, given that the DNA end is closer to TRBJ2-7. This CDR3 has 15 amino acids. The V gene's germline CDR1 is LGHDT and CDR2 YNNKEL (reference sequence). CDR3 sequence: CASSQDPSASYEQYF. CDR3 bases: TGTGCCAGCAGCCAAGACCCGAGTGCGTCGTACGAGCAGTACTTC.

The V gene is TRBV18, the J gene TRBJ1-2; D perhaps matches TRBD1 (6 bases). CDR3 size: 15 residues. Between the trimmed V and J ends, which lost 4 bases and 4 bases, there was a span of 16 bases. Germline-derived CDR1 and CDR2 are KGHSH and LQKENI. CDR3 coding DNA: TGTGCCAGCTCACAATCCAAGGACAGAGCCTATGGCTACACCTTC. Amino acid sequence: CASSQSKDRAYGYTF.